This is a list of T cell receptor beta chains from one sample in a study of T cells after yellow fever vaccination. TCRdb passed the 5' RACE reads through MiXCR, listing each CDR3 protein once. The data contain roughly 300,000 distinct CDR3 sequences, around 6.8% of them seen just once; the ten biggest clones take up roughly a sixth. The material was PBMCs, obtained roughly 46 days after the first yellow fever vaccination. The receptors stem from a man aged 18 to 30 who received the YFV17D yellow fever vaccine. CDR3s include the opening cysteine and the closing phenylalanine or tryptophan. The D gene is left open where the match is weak. Some rows mark clone size as missing; the rest say once, few, many or name a class of expanded clone.

>-|TRBJ2-5|TRBV29-1|few
TGCAGCGTTATCCCACGAGAGGGGTACGGAGAGACCCAGTACTTC
CSVIPREGYGETQYF
>-|TRBJ2-3|TRBV11-2|-
TGTGCCAGCAGCTTAGATGGAGGGGGCGGGGACGGCACAGATACGCAGTATTTT
CASSLDGGGGDGTDTQYF
>TRBD1|TRBJ2-2|TRBV5-4|-
TGTGCCAGCAGCGACCTGGGACAGGCGAACACCGGGGAGCTGTTTTTT
CASSDLGQANTGELFF
>-|TRBJ1-3|TRBV5-1|-
TGCGCCAGCAGCTTCTGGGGGGGCTCTGGAAACACCATATATTTT
CASSFWGGSGNTIYF
>TRBD1|TRBJ1-5|TRBV6-1|few
TGTGCCAGCCTCAGGGGGCAAAGCAATCAGCCCCAGCATTTT
CASLRGQSNQPQHF
>TRBD1|TRBJ1-1|TRBV18|many
TGTGCCAGCTCACCACCGGACAGGGGGGATCGCACTGAAGCTTTCTTT
CASSPPDRGDRTEAFF
>-|TRBJ1-1|TRBV20-1|few
TGCAGTGCCATCAAAAGAGGGGCGCTGAACACTGAAGCTTTCTTT
CSAIKRGALNTEAFF
>-|TRBJ1-3|TRBV9|few
TGTGCCAGCAGCGTAGAATTAACAGGCCGGGGAAACACCATATATTTT
CASSVELTGRGNTIYF
>-|TRBJ1-2|TRBV7-2|few
TGTGCCAGCGCTATAGGGGGGTCCTTGTATGGCTACACCTTC
CASAIGGSLYGYTF
>-|TRBJ1-2|TRBV6-5|-
TGTGCCAGCAGTTACGGGCTCGGTGATAACTATGGCTACACCTTC
CASSYGLGDNYGYTF
>TRBD1|TRBJ2-1|TRBV6-1|-
TGTGCCAGCACTCCCCCCGCTTCGGACAGGGAGCAGTTCTTC
CASTPPASDREQFF
>-|TRBJ2-3|TRBV7-2|-
TGTGCCAGCAGCTTAGCCCAGGATACGCAGTATTTT
CASSLAQDTQYF
>-|TRBJ2-3|TRBV4-3|-
TGCGCCAGCAGCCAAGATGCAACGACGGGACTGGGAACAGATACGCAGTATTTT
CASSQDATTGLGTDTQYF
>-|TRBJ1-6|TRBV4-1|few
TGCGCCAGCAGCCAACAGGGGATCATATCCTATAATTCACCCCTCCACTTT
CASSQQGIISYNSPLHF
>TRBD1|TRBJ2-5|TRBV20-1|many
TGCAGTGCAATCAGGGGGGAGACCCAGTACTTC
CSAIRGETQYF
>-|TRBJ2-7|TRBV20-1|-
TGCAGTGCTAGACCAGACAGAAGCCGGGAGATTCAGCCGTACGAGCAGTACTTC
CSARPDRSREIQPYEQYF
>-|TRBJ2-3|TRBV5-1|few
TGCGCCAGCAGCTTTGAGTCAGATACGCAGTATTTT
CASSFESDTQYF
>TRBD2|TRBJ2-5|TRBV4-3|-
TGCGCCAGCAGCCAATCGCGCACTAGCGGGGGGGCGTTCTCGGAGACCCAGTACTTC
CASSQSRTSGGAFSETQYF
>-|TRBJ2-7|TRBV12-3/TRBV12-4|-
TGTGCCAGCAAGACGTATGGCCACGAGCAGTACTTC
CASKTYGHEQYF
>TRBD1|TRBJ2-2|TRBV30|-
TGTGCCTGGAGGCAGGGGGCGCTCACCGGGGAGCTGTTTTTT
CAWRQGALTGELFF
>-|TRBJ2-1|TRBV24-1|few
TGTGCCACCAGTGATCCCCATAAAAGGGAGTTCTTC
CATSDPHKREFF
>-|TRBJ2-1|TRBV13|-
TGTGCCAGCAGCTTAGCAGGACAAGGACCTAATGAGCAGTTCTTC
CASSLAGQGPNEQFF
>-|TRBJ2-1|TRBV5-1|-
TGCGCCAGCAGCATCAGGGGGGCGGGCAGCAATGAGCAGTTCTTC
CASSIRGAGSNEQFF
>-|TRBJ2-1|TRBV4-1|many
TGCGCCAGCAGCCCGCCGGTGGGGTATGAGCAGTTCTTC
CASSPPVGYEQFF
>-|TRBJ2-2|TRBV7-3|few
TGTGCCAGCAGCATGGGGACCGGGGAGCTGTTTTTT
CASSMGTGELFF
>-|TRBJ2-7|TRBV7-9|-
TGTGCCAGCAGCTTTGGTTCTTCCGAGCAGTACTTC
CASSFGSSEQYF
>-|TRBJ1-1|TRBV5-6|-
TGTGCCAGCAGCTTTGGGTCATTAGGGGCTGAAGCTTTCTTT
CASSFGSLGAEAFF
>-|TRBJ2-1|TRBV29-1|few
TGCAGCGTTAAGGGACTCTCCACTACAAATGAGCAGTTCTTC
CSVKGLSTTNEQFF
>-|TRBJ1-1|TRBV3-1|few
TGTGCCAGCAGCCCTACGACCGAGGACAGTTTCACTGAAGCTTTCTTT
CASSPTTEDSFTEAFF
>TRBD2|TRBJ2-7|TRBV4-1|-
TGCGCCAGCAGCCAACTCCCGGGACTAGCGGGGGTCGAGCAGTACTTC
CASSQLPGLAGVEQYF
>-|TRBJ2-3|TRBV23-1|-
TGCGCCAGCATTCGGGAACTAGCCGAGGAGGATACGCAGTATTTT
CASIRELAEEDTQYF
>-|TRBJ2-1|TRBV4-3|-
TGCGCCAGCAGCCAAGTTATCGGTACTGCGGGAAATGAGCAGTTCTTC
CASSQVIGTAGNEQFF
>-|TRBJ2-5|TRBV5-1|few
TGCGCCAGCAGCTTGGGACCTAAAGAGACCCAGTACTTC
CASSLGPKETQYF
>-|TRBJ2-4|TRBV12-3/TRBV12-4|few
TGTGCCAGCAGTTTCTCCCTAGCCAAAAACATTCAGTACTTC
CASSFSLAKNIQYF
>-|TRBJ1-5|TRBV12-3/TRBV12-4|-
TGTGCCAGCAGTTTAGACAATCAGCTCCAGCATTTT
CASSLDNQLQHF
>-|TRBJ2-6|TRBV10-2|-
TGCGCCAGCAGTGACAGGGCTGGGGCCAACGTCCTGACTTTC
CASSDRAGANVLTF
>-|TRBJ1-5|TRBV5-6|many
TGTGCCAGCAGGGTGTGGAGCCGGGATCAGCCCCAGCATTTT
CASRVWSRDQPQHF
>TRBD2|TRBJ2-1|TRBV5-1|many
TGCGCCAGCAGCACCGGGACTAGCGGCTACAATGAGCAGTTCTTC
CASSTGTSGYNEQFF
>TRBD2|TRBJ2-5|TRBV7-2|few
TGTGCCAGCAGCTTAGAACTAGCGGGGCGGGGGACCCAGTACTTC
CASSLELAGRGTQYF
>TRBD1|TRBJ2-7|TRBV12-3/TRBV12-4|many
TGTGCCAGCATTCTGACAGGGGGCGAGCAGTACTTC
CASILTGGEQYF
>-|TRBJ2-3|TRBV7-3|-
TGTGCCAGCAGCTTATATCCCGGGACTGGTTCGACGCAGTATTTT
CASSLYPGTGSTQYF
>TRBD1|TRBJ2-1|TRBV6-1|many
TGTGCCAGCAGGACAGACAGGGGCGGATTCTTC
CASRTDRGGFF
>-|TRBJ2-5|TRBV29-1|few
TGCAGCGTTTCGGCTACAGGGTGGTCTGAGACCCAGTACTTC
CSVSATGWSETQYF
>TRBD1|TRBJ1-6|TRBV4-3|few
TGCGCCAGCAGCGCTACAGGGGTTAATTCACCCCTCCACTTT
CASSATGVNSPLHF
>-|TRBJ2-1|TRBV5-4|few
TGTGCCAGCAGAGGGGACCGCGCGGAGCAGTTCTTC
CASRGDRAEQFF
>-|TRBJ1-1|TRBV2|few
TGTGCCAGCAGAGCTGACACTGAAGCTTTCTTT
CASRADTEAFF
>TRBD2|TRBJ2-3|TRBV6-2/TRBV6-3|-
TGTGCCAGCAGTTACTCGAAACGAACTAGCGGGGGGATGGAGACAGATACGCAGTATTTT
CASSYSKRTSGGMETDTQYF
>TRBD1|TRBJ1-1|TRBV4-1|-
TGCGCCAGCAGCCTCGGACAGGGATTCTCTGAAGCTTTCTTT
CASSLGQGFSEAFF
>TRBD2|TRBJ2-1|TRBV12-3/TRBV12-4|-
TGTGCCAGCAGTCATCCGGGACTAGCGGGGGTTCACTCCTACAATGAGCAGTTCTTC
CASSHPGLAGVHSYNEQFF
>-|TRBJ2-3|TRBV20-1|few
TGCAGTGCTAGCGGGGGACCTACAGATACGCAGTATTTT
CSASGGPTDTQYF
>-|TRBJ2-1|TRBV7-2|-
TGTGCCAGCAGCCGGGACCAGCTCACCTACAATGAGCAGTTCTTC
CASSRDQLTYNEQFF
>-|TRBJ1-1|TRBV4-1|-
TGCGCCAGCAGCCACCTTCGGGGGATCATGAACACTGAAGCTTTCTTT
CASSHLRGIMNTEAFF
>-|TRBJ1-3|TRBV4-1|-
TGCGCCAGCAGCCACGTAACACAGGGAGTTGGAAACACCATATATTTT
CASSHVTQGVGNTIYF
>-|TRBJ2-2|TRBV12-3/TRBV12-4|-
-
CASSLGPGSCFF
>TRBD1|TRBJ1-2|TRBV6-5|-
TGTGCCAGCAGTTATTTGCGGACAGGTGGCTACACCTTC
CASSYLRTGGYTF
>-|TRBJ1-2|TRBV5-1|many
TGCGCCAGCAGCTTGGGACAGCAGGAATATGGCTACACCTTC
CASSLGQQEYGYTF
>TRBD1|TRBJ1-1|TRBV5-1|many
TGCGCCAGCAGCGTACAGGGGGGTGACACTGAAGCTTTCTTT
CASSVQGGDTEAFF